Following are 10 T cell receptor beta chains from one sample sequenced in a study of T cells in Graves' hyperthyroidism and ophthalmopathy. TCR beta CDR3 sequences were amplified from RNA transcripts. First-round RT-PCR of the TCR CDR3 relied on the HTBI primer set. Each CDR3 protein gets one entry after TCRdb re-called the multiplex PCR reads with MiXCR. The sample includes some 580,000 distinct CDR3 sequences, around 15% seen only once; the top ten take 2.5% to 4%. The sequencing input was blood. The receptors shown here come from a middle-aged woman with Graves' ophthalmopathy.

In its sample, this clonotype was seen a few times. The rearrangement uses TRBV25-1 and TRBJ2-7; 7 bases match TRBD2. The CDR3 runs 15 residues. Germline CDR1 and CDR2: MGHDK and SYGVNS. With V trimmed by 4 bases and J by 2 bases, 8 bases remained unmatched. The CDR3 DNA reads as TGTGCCAGCAGTGTCTCTAGCGGAAGAGCCTACGAGCAGTACTTC. Protein sequence: CASSVSSGRAYEQYF.

This clonotype was seen at least ten times. V and J are TRBV27 and TRBJ2-7; D uncertain. From germline, CDR1 is MNHEY and CDR2 SMNVEV (reference sequence). The CDR3 contains 15 residues. V gave up 3 bases and J gave up 0 bases, with 12 bases separating them. This CDR3 reads CASSFGQDLSYEQYF. The CDR3 DNA reads TGTGCCAGCAGTTTCGGGCAGGATCTCTCCTACGAGCAGTACTTC.

This clonotype was counted at least ten times. V and J are TRBV11-2 and TRBJ2-3; unclear D gene. The germline V and J ends were trimmed by 7 bases and 0 bases, with 8 bases remaining between them. This CDR3 contains 13 residues. Germline CDR1 reads SGHAT; CDR2 reads FQNNGV. The CDR3 loop reads CASTSTSTDTQYF. DNA of the CDR3: TGTGCCAGCACCTCCACGAGCACAGATACGCAGTATTTT.

V is TRBV27 and J is TRBJ1-5; the D gene is possibly TRBD1 (6 bases). The CDR3 is 15 residues long. CDR1 MNHEY and CDR2 SMNVEV come from the germline V gene (reference sequence). The V end was cut by 6 bases, the J end by 9 bases, with 21 bases between. CDR3 coding DNA: TGTGCCAGCAGCTGGGACAACTCTCGGGCGCGGCCCCAGCATTTT. It codes for CASSWDNSRARPQHF.

This clonotype was picked up a small number of times. The chain has TRBV15 and TRBJ2-7; the match to TRBD1 covers 12 bases. Germline CDR1 and CDR2: LNHNV and YYDKDF (reference sequence). The V segment lost 6 bases and the J segment 5 bases; nucleotides outside the gene matches: 14. The CDR3 spans 17 residues. This CDR3 reads CATREPTAGQGADEQYF. The CDR3 DNA reads TGTGCCACCAGAGAACCGACCGCGGGACAGGGGGCCGACGAGCAGTACTTC.

This chain joins TRBV2 and TRBJ2-1, with 7 bases fitting TRBD2. The V gene's germline CDR1 is SNHLY and CDR2 FYNNEI. The V gene end was trimmed by 7 bases and the J gene end by 8 bases; junction bases not matched to a gene: 8. The CDR3 has 13 residues. The chain's CDR3 is CASTGQRDYEQFF. In DNA, the CDR3 is TGTGCCAGCACCGGCCAGCGGGACTATGAGCAGTTCTTC.

The sample holds many counts of this clonotype. This chain joins TRBV12-3 or TRBV12-4 and TRBJ1-5; D possibly corresponds to TRBD1 (5 bases). CDR3 length equals 13 residues. Trimming removed 3 bases from V and 6 bases from J, with 9 bases in between. The CDR3 protein is CASSFRGSQPQHF. The CDR3 coding sequence is TGTGCCAGCAGTTTTAGGGGCTCTCAGCCCCAGCATTTT.

The CDR3 DNA follows: TGTGCCAGCAGCTTAGGGCCAGGGGAGGGTAGCAATCAGCCCCAGCATTTT. This encodes CASSLGPGEGSNQPQHF. The gene calls are TRBV7-2 and TRBJ1-5; the D gene is possibly TRBD1 (6 bases). The CDR3 spans 17 residues. Between the trimmed V and J ends, which lost 1 base and 0 bases, there was a span of 13 bases. In germline, CDR1 is SGHTA, CDR2 FQGNSA.

Ten or more counts support this clonotype. The V and J genes are TRBV18 and TRBJ1-1; 9 nucleotides agree with TRBD1. J gave up 5 bases and V 5 bases, and 6 bases lay outside the gene matches. The V gene's germline CDR1 is KGHSH and CDR2 LQKENI. The CDR3 totals 14 residues. The CDR3 DNA reads TGTGCCAGCTCAAGGGGACAGGGAATTACTGAAGCTTTCTTT. This translates into CASSRGQGITEAFF.

In its sample, this clonotype was seen many times. V gene TRBV6-2 or TRBV6-3 combines with J gene TRBJ2-1; tentatively, D is TRBD1 (6 bases). V gave up 5 bases and J gave up 7 bases, with 15 bases separating them. Germline-derived CDR1 and CDR2 are MNHEY and SVGEGT. The length of the CDR3 is 14 residues. The CDR3 is CASSRQVEGNEQFF. The DNA of the CDR3 is TGTGCCAGCAGTCGACAGGTCGAGGGGAATGAGCAGTTCTTC.